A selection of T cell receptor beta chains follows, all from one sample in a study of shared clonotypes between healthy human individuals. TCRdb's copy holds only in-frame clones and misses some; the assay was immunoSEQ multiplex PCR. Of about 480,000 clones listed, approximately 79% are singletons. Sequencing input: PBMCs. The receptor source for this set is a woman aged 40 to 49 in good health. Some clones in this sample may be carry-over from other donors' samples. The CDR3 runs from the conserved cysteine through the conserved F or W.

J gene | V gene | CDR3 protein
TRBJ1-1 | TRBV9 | CASSLRGNTEAFF
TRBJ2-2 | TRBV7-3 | CASSLTGYTGELFF
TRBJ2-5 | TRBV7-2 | CASSLVTGGETQYF
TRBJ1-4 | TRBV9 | CASSRGPNEKLFF
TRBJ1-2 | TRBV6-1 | CASSEGVGGYTF
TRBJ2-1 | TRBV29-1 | CSVEVTSGNNEQFF
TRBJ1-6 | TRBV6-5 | CASSYRTYNSPLHF
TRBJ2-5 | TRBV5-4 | CASSSRTSGRAAETQYF
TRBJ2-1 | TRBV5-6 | CASSLGGTGENEQFF
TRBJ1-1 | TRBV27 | CASSPENTEAFF
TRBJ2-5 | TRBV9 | CASSVAGGLAGSEQETQYF
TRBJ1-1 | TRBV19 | CASTVDSENTEAFF
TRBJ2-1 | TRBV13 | CASSLDTAPFF
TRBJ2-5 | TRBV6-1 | CASSGAGGQETQYF
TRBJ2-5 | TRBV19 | CASSSGLSETQYF
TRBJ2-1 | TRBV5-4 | CASSLEPKNNEQFF
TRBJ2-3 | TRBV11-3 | CASSFQGGSTDTQYF
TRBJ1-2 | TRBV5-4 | CASSVGTESYGYTF
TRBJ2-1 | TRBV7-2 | CASSPPGHGSYNEQFF
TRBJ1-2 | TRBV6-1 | CASSEKREGGLGYTF
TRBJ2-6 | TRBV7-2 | CASSLAHGAGANVLTF
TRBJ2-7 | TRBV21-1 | CANILRDRDRNAGYEQYF
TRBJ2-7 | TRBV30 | CAWSQSSSYEQYF
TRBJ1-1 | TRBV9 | CASSPWTGRNTEAFF
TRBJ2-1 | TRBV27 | CASSLLAGGPNEQFF
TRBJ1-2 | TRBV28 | CASSWTGGYTF
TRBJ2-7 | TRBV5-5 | CASSLGLAEAYEQYF
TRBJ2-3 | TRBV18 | CASSRRQGQGGADTQYF
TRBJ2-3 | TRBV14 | CASSQATTSGTDTQYF
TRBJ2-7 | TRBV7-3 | CASSLYGRGEQYF
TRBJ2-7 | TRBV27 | CASSSGVTYEQYF
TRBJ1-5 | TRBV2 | CASSGGQGTQPQHF
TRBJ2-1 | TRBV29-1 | CSVELRKGIGGMSDYNEQFF
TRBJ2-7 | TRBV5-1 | CASSDRDPPIEQYF
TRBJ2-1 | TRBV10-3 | CAIQPTSGGDHEQFF
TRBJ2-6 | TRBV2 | CASSWDAGANVLTF
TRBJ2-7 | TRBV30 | CATDRGQYEQYF
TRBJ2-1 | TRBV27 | CASSLSWTKPYNEQFF
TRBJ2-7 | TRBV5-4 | CASSLGGAQADEQYF
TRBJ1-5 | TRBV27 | CASSRTGGNQPQHF
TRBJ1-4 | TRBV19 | CASSIIPGSSTNEKLFF
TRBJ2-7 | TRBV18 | CASSPPGFLYEQYF
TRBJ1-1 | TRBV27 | CACRGGGTEAFF
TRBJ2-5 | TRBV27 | CASSLGTSGRETQYF
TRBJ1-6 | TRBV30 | CAWSPGTGGFYNSPLHF
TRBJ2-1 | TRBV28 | CASSLMREQFF
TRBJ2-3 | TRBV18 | CASSPLSGGSGVDTQYF
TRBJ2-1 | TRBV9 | CASSVVGQFYNEQFF
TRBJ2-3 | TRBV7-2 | CASSLDRGGPTDTQYF
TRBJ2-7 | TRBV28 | CASRRGPSPSYEQYF
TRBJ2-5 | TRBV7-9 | CASSPSGGGETQYF
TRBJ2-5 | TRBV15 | CATSRRSGQETQYF
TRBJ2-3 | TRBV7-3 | CASSLNPLAGGFTDTQYF
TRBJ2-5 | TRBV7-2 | CASSRAARAGGPLKTQYF
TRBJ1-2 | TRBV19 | CASSTPGSPSANGYTF
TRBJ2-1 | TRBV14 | CASSQVWLAGYNEQFF
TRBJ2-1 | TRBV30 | CAWRFAQESYNEQFF
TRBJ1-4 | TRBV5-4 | CASSLGSGGNEKLFF
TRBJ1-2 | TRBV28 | CASSPWRGGSTF